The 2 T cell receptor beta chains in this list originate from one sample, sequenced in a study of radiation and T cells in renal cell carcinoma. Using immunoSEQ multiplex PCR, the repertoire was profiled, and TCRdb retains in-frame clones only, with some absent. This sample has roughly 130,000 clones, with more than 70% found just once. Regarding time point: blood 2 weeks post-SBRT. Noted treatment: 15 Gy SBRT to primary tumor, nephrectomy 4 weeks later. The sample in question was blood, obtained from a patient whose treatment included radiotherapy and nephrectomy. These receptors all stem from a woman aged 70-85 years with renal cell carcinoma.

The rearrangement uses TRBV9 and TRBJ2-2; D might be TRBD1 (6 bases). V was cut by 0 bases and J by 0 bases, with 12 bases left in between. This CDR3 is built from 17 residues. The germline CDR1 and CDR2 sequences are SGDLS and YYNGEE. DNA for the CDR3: TGTGCCAGCAGCGTAGACCCCGGGACAACGAACACCGGGGAGCTGTTTTTT. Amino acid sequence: CASSVDPGTTNTGELFF.

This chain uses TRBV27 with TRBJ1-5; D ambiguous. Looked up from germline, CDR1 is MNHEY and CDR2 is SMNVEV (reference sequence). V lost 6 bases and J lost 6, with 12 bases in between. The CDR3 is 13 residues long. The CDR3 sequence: CASRQHSGQPQHF. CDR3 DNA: TGTGCCAGCAGACAACATAGTGGTCAGCCCCAGCATTTT.